This T cell receptor (beta chain) is drawn from a study of cytomegalovirus exposure and HLA in healthy donors. Study results and limitations: Indistinguishability led to the exclusion of some V segments, TRBV6-2 and TRBV6-3 included.

To note about this clone: What it recognizes is unknown.

The donors (healthy individuals) were bone marrow donors. PCR used 60 Vbeta primers and 13 Jbeta primers. Method: immunoSEQ multiplex PCR; TCRdb's copy keeps in-frame clones and lacks some. The sample lists roughly 100,000 clones, 65% to 85% occurring once. From germline, CDR1 is SQVTM and CDR2 ANQGSEA. This CDR3 spans 12 amino acids. V was cut by 7 bases and J by 2 bases, with 11 bases left in between. This sequence was found in a woman aged 60-75 years in good health and CMV-seropositive. This chain connects TRBV29-1 to TRBJ1-2, with D maybe TRBD1 (5 bases). The sequenced sample was PBMCs. This chain's CDR3 is CSGATVNYGYTF. In nucleotides, the CDR3 is TGCAGCGGGGCGACAGTCAACTATGGCTACACCTTC.